A single count supports the clone carrying this T cell receptor (beta chain). Its cognate antigen is unknown. Assay: immunoSEQ multiplex PCR; the TCRdb copy retains only in-frame clones and omits some. The sample includes around 140,000 clones, 85% to 95% of them seen just once. These data originate in a study of T cell responses to AZD1222 COVID-19 vaccine. Study as a whole: Analyses pooled second doses at about 4 or about 12 weeks.

With V trimmed by 4 bases and J by 8 bases, 0 bases remained unmatched. This CDR3 has 12 amino acids. Findings of the study overall: White British ancestry dominated among donors, who included more females, and clonal diversity was possibly underestimated. Repertoires were sampled only after the peak T cell response. Baseline seropositivity occurred in only a handful of AZD1222 recipients.

Sequences were derived from peripheral blood, sampled on day 0 of AZD1222 vaccination. The chain links TRBV12-3 or TRBV12-4 to TRBJ2-1, with 9 bases fitting TRBD2. The clonotype originates from an adult in good health. CDR3 in amino acids: CASSWTSDEQFF. CDR3 coding DNA: TGTGCCAGCAGTTGGACTAGCGATGAGCAGTTCTTC.